This TCR beta chain came from a study of early T cells in non-severe SARS-CoV-2 infection. Study-wide context: Sequenced bulk RNA came from whole blood that was unsorted, and chains were unpaired.

CDR1 is SSHAT and CDR2 is FNYEAQ in the germline V gene (reference sequence). The junction had 7 bases not matched to a gene; V was cut back by 5 bases and J by 1 base. The CDR3 is 15 amino acids. Individual cDNA molecules carried attached unique molecular identifiers. One entry per CDR3 protein results from TCRdb running MiXCR on the 5' RACE reads. The data show over 75,000 distinct CDR3 sequences, with about 15% seen just once and around 6% held by the top ten. A few counts support this clonotype. The V and J genes are TRBV7-7 and TRBJ2-7, with 8 bases identical to TRBD1. The sequence was collected from an adult who was a healthcare worker with PCR-confirmed SARS-CoV-2 infection or an uninfected control (not recorded which). Source material: whole blood. The CDR3 protein is CASSPRQGKSYEQYF. The CDR3 DNA follows: TGTGCCAGCAGCCCAAGACAGGGGAAATCCTACGAGCAGTACTTC.